The next 25 T cell receptor beta chains were all read from a single sample in a study of blood T cell repertoires in COVID-19. Assay: immunoSEQ multiplex PCR; the TCRdb copy retains only in-frame clones and omits some. This repertoire shows fewer than 700,000 clones, less than 90% found once; its top ten account for roughly 7.3%. Specimen: peripheral blood. All receptors derive from a woman aged 45 to 65 with COVID-19, enrolled during active disease.

Only a few counts were recorded for this clone. The rearrangement links TRBV28 to TRBJ1-6; maybe TRBD1 (5 bases). Germline V gene lookup returns CDR1 MDHEN and CDR2 SYDVKM. Trimming cost V 7 bases and J 7 bases, with 17 bases left between them. The CDR3 has 15 residues. For the CDR3, the DNA is TGTGCCAGCAAGGTGAGACAGTCAGCGAATTCACCCCTCCACTTT. This sequence encodes CASKVRQSANSPLHF.

This chain links TRBV11-3 with TRBJ1-1; D remains unclear. This CDR3 region has 13 residues. V lost 5 bases and J lost 0, with 7 bases in between. The germline gives CDR1 SGHNT, CDR2 YENEEA. The CDR3 coding sequence is TGTGCCAGCAGCACAGAGTTGAACACTGAAGCTTTCTTT. It translates to CASSTELNTEAFF.

Only a few counts were recorded for this clone. V is TRBV5-1 and J is TRBJ1-1; D is unclear. This CDR3 contains 15 residues. The V gene lost 4 bases and the J gene lost 1 base, with 14 bases spanning the gap. Germline V CDR1 and CDR2: SGHRS, YFSETQ. The CDR3 loop is CASSAPGRQNTEAFF. CDR3 DNA sequence: TGCGCCAGCAGCGCCCCCGGCAGGCAGAACACTGAAGCTTTCTTT.

J is TRBJ2-5 and V is TRBV3-1 (or the pseudogene TRBV3-2); D may be TRBD2 (6 bases). The CDR3 has 15 amino acids. Germline loops: CDR1 LGHDT, CDR2 YNNKEL (reference sequence). V lost 1 base, J lost 0 bases, and 9 bases lay in between. DNA of the CDR3: TGTGCCAGCAGCCAAGGTTGGGGGGACCAAGAGACCCAGTACTTC. It translates to CASSQGWGDQETQYF.

This chain links TRBV6-5 with TRBJ1-1; a weak D match, TRBD1 (6 bases). V was trimmed by 5 bases and J by 5 bases, leaving 18 bases between them. The CDR3 totals 15 residues. Germline CDR1 is MNHEY and CDR2 is SVGAGI. This CDR3 is CASSPPKGVRTEAFF. CDR3 coding DNA: TGTGCCAGCAGTCCACCGAAGGGGGTTAGGACTGAAGCTTTCTTT.

J is TRBJ2-7 and V is TRBV18; 7 bases agree with TRBD2. This CDR3 contains 17 residues. Per germline, CDR1 KGHSH and CDR2 LQKENI. V dropped 2 bases and J dropped 4; count of bases not matched to a gene: 14. Here the CDR3 DNA reads TGTGCCAGCTCACCAAATGAAGCGGGGATTGTGGGATACGAGCAGTACTTC. This gives the protein CASSPNEAGIVGYEQYF.

V is TRBV27 and J is TRBJ1-2, with 8 bases lining up with TRBD1. With 4 bases clipped from V and 4 bases from J, the junction kept 5 bases outside the gene matches. The CDR3 is made up of 14 amino acids. CDR1 and CDR2 from the germline V gene are MNHEY and SMNVEV (reference sequence). Here the CDR3 reads CASSWTGTTYGYTF. CDR3 nucleotide sequence: TGTGCCAGCAGTTGGACAGGGACTACCTATGGCTACACCTTC.

The rearrangement joins TRBV29-1 to TRBJ2-1, with 9 bases aligning to TRBD2. The CDR3 runs to 13 residues. The V segment lost 7 bases and the J segment 7 bases; nucleotides outside the gene matches: 8. CDR1 is SQVTM, CDR2 ANQGSEA, per germline. CDR3 loop: CSAEGRGGNEQFF. The CDR3 DNA reads as TGCAGCGCCGAAGGGCGGGGGGGGAATGAGCAGTTCTTC.

The chain carries TRBV30 and TRBJ1-2; TRBD1 is a possible D gene (5 bases). Per the germline V gene, CDR1 is GTSNPN and CDR2 is SVGIG (reference sequence). The CDR3 sequence is 12 residues long. V was trimmed by 3 bases and J by 4 bases, leaving 9 bases between them. CDR3 nucleotide sequence: TGTGCCTGGAGAAGGGGCAGCTATGGCTACACCTTC. Translation: CAWRRGSYGYTF.

This chain connects TRBV7-3 to TRBJ2-1; the D gene is possibly TRBD2 (5 bases). Germline loops: CDR1 SGHTA, CDR2 FQGTGA. The CDR3 spans 12 residues. The germline V and J ends were trimmed by 6 bases and 7 bases, with 10 bases remaining between them. CDR3: CASRGGGNEQFF. The CDR3 DNA follows: TGTGCCAGCAGAGGAGGCGGGAATGAGCAGTTCTTC.

The sample holds a few counts of this clone. The DNA of the CDR3 is TGTGCCAGCAGTTCCGGGACCTACGAGCAGTACTTC. The encoded protein is CASSSGTYEQYF. The chain couples TRBV6-5 to TRBJ2-7; weak D call: TRBD2 (5 bases). Trimming pared 4 bases from V and 2 bases from J, leaving 6 bases between. The CDR3 has 12 residues. The germline V gene encodes CDR1 MNHEY and CDR2 SVGAGI.

V gene TRBV5-1 combines with J gene TRBJ1-1; 11 bases match TRBD1. Germline CDR1 SGHRS, CDR2 YFSETQ. There are 16 residues in the CDR3. V lost 3 bases, J lost 8 bases, and 12 bases stayed unmatched. The CDR3 nucleotides are TGCGCCAGCAGCTCCATCGGACAGGGGGCCCCCTTCGAAGCTTTCTTT. Its protein is CASSSIGQGAPFEAFF. The variable domain in full, with the rest retrieved from reference TRBV5-1 and TRBJ1-1, is KAGVTQTPRYLIKTRGQQVTLSCSPISGHRSVSWYQQTPGQGLQFLFEYFSETQRNKGNFPGRFSGRQFSNSRSEMNVSTLELGDSALYLCASSSIGQGAPFEAFFGQGTRLTVV.

Only a few counts were recorded for this clone. The chain carries TRBV10-1 and TRBJ2-7; 8 bases match TRBD2. The CDR3 length is 14 residues. Germline CDR1 WNHNN, CDR2 SYGVQD (reference sequence). J gave up 6 bases and V 2 bases, and 6 bases lay outside the gene matches. Here the CDR3 reads CASSEGLAGSEQYF. The DNA of the CDR3 is TGCGCCAGCAGTGAGGGACTAGCAGGAAGCGAGCAGTACTTC.

In the case of this clone: Sequence at one end of the junction differs from germline and may be a read error. This chain connects TRBV5-4 to TRBJ2-5; 7 bases align to TRBD2. Germline values: CDR1 SGHNT, CDR2 YYREEE (reference sequence). This CDR3 region has 15 residues. The CDR3 sequence: CASRLGRGGQETQYF. CDR3 sequence (DNA): TGTGCCAGCAGATTGGGGAGGGGAGGCCAAGAGACCCAGTACTTC. Based on the CDR3 plus reference TRBV5-4 and TRBJ2-5, the full variable domain is ETGVTQSPTHLIKTRGQQVTLRCSSQSGHNTVSWYQQALGQGPQFIFQYYREEENGRGNFPPRFSGLQFPNYSSELNVNALELDDSALYLCASRLGRGGQETQYFGPGTRLLVL.

The J gene is TRBJ2-7, the V gene TRBV5-6, with 9 positions matching TRBD1. Trimming at V came to 4 bases and at J to 1 base, leaving 9 bases not matched to a gene. This CDR3 is built from 16 residues. Germline loops: CDR1 SGHDT, CDR2 YYEEEE. This chain's CDR3 is CASSPVGQGRSYEQYF. The CDR3 bases are TGTGCCAGCAGCCCCGTTGGACAGGGGAGGTCCTACGAGCAGTACTTC.

The V gene is TRBV13, the J gene TRBJ1-2; 8 nucleotides line up with TRBD1. Germline values: CDR1 PRHDT, CDR2 FYEKMQ (reference sequence). Trimming at V came to 4 bases and at J to 2 bases, leaving 3 bases not matched to a gene. This CDR3 is built from 14 residues. The CDR3 nucleotides read TGTGCCAGCAGCTCGAGGACAGGGAACTATGGCTACACCTTC. Translated: CASSSRTGNYGYTF.

This clone turned up a few times. V and J are TRBV7-9 and TRBJ1-6; 9 nucleotides align to TRBD1. Germline CDR1 and CDR2: SEHNR and FQNEAQ (reference sequence). The V and J ends lost 5 bases and 6 bases, in that order; junction bases with no gene match: 11. The CDR3 sequence is 17 residues long. CDR3 region: CASSTRMDRGGNSPLHF. CDR3 in DNA: TGTGCCAGCAGCACCCGGATGGACAGGGGTGGTAATTCACCCCTCCACTTT.

As regards this clone: The sample has other DNA sequences that encode this CDR3 too. The chain uses TRBV6-5 and TRBJ1-3; D call uncertain. V was shortened by 5 bases and J by 0 bases, with 5 bases between the two germline ends. Germline V gives CDR1 MNHEY, CDR2 SVGAGI. This CDR3 has 13 amino acids. CDR3 loop: CASSRSSGNTIYF. DNA for the CDR3: TGTGCCAGCAGTAGGAGCTCTGGAAACACCATATATTTT.

The chain joins TRBV10-2 to TRBJ2-6; 8 nucleotides match TRBD1. V dropped 8 bases and J dropped 3; count of bases not matched to a gene: 9. This CDR3 spans 16 amino acids. Germline V gene lookup returns CDR1 WSHSY and CDR2 SAAADI. The CDR3 coding sequence is TGCGCCAGCTCTTTGACAGGGGCGCGTGGGGCCAACGTCCTGACTTTC. Translated, it gives CASSLTGARGANVLTF.

CDR3 protein: CASSRGQGANTGELFF. The CDR3 DNA reads TGTGCCAGCAGCCGAGGGCAGGGGGCAAACACCGGGGAGCTGTTTTTT. This rearrangement joins TRBV7-3 to TRBJ2-2; 8 bases align to TRBD1. The V gene end was trimmed by 5 bases and the J gene end by 2 bases; junction bases not matched to a gene: 7. The germline V gene encodes CDR1 SGHTA and CDR2 FQGTGA. The CDR3 loop spans 16 amino acids.

The rearrangement links TRBV4-1 to TRBJ2-3, with 15 nucleotides matching TRBD2. J was trimmed by 2 bases and V by 2 bases; bases with no gene match: 5. CDR3 length: 18 amino acids. The germline V gene encodes CDR1 MGHRA and CDR2 YSYEKL. CDR3 in amino acids: CASSQSGTSGGYTDTQYF. The CDR3 DNA is TGCGCCAGCAGCCAATCCGGGACTAGCGGGGGGTACACAGATACGCAGTATTTT.

V usage is TRBV5-4 and J usage is TRBJ1-6, with 7 positions matching TRBD1. Germline CDR1 reads SGHNT; CDR2 reads YYREEE (reference sequence). Germline trimming cut 0 bases from V and 10 bases from J; bases unmatched to any gene: 7. The CDR3 totals 15 residues. The CDR3 here is CASSLAGDSRSPLHF. The CDR3 nucleotides are TGTGCCAGCAGCTTGGCTGGGGACAGCCGGTCACCCCTCCACTTT. Using reference TRBV5-4 and TRBJ1-6 for the parts outside the CDR3, the full variable domain is ETGVTQSPTHLIKTRGQQVTLRCSSQSGHNTVSWYQQALGQGPQFIFQYYREEENGRGNFPPRFSGLQFPNYSSELNVNALELDDSALYLCASSLAGDSRSPLHFGNGTRLTVT.

The V gene is TRBV5-5, the J gene TRBJ1-3; D is unclear. CDR1 SGHKS and CDR2 YYEKEE come from the germline V gene (reference sequence). The CDR3 runs to 11 residues. V lost 2 bases and J lost 7, with 4 bases in between. CDR3 amino acids: CASSFGNTIYF. The CDR3 DNA sequence: TGTGCCAGCAGCTTCGGGAACACCATATATTTT.

The chain carries TRBV24-1 and TRBJ2-3; TRBD2 matches at 12 bases. The CDR3 runs to 17 residues. Germline V CDR1 and CDR2: KGHDR, SFDVKD. V gave up 10 bases and J gave up 2 bases; unmatched junction bases: 12. CDR3 nucleotide sequence: TGTGCCACTACTAGCGGGGGGAAACCTCTTAACACAGATACGCAGTATTTT. Translation gives CATTSGGKPLNTDTQYF.

The CDR3 spells CSVESGGDNEQFF. CDR3 nucleotides: TGCAGCGTTGAGAGCGGGGGGGACAATGAGCAGTTCTTC. This chain uses TRBV29-1 with TRBJ2-1, with 10 nucleotides matching TRBD2. Germline trimming cut 3 bases from V and 5 bases from J; bases unmatched to any gene: 1. The germline CDR1 and CDR2 sequences are SQVTM and ANQGSEA. This CDR3 is 13 amino acids long.